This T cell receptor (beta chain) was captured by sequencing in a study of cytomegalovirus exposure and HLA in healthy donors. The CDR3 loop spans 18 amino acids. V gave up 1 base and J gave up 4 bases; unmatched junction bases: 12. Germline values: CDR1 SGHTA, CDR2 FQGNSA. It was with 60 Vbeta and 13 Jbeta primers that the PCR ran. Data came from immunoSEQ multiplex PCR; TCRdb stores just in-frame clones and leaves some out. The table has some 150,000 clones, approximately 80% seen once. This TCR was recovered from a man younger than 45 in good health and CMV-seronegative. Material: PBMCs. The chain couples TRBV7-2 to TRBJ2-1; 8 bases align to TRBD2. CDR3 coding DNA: TGTGCCAGCAGCTTAGGGGGCCCGCTAGCGGGCGGTTACAATGAGCAGTTCTTC. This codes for CASSLGGPLAGGYNEQFF.